This T cell receptor (beta chain) emerged from a study of post-analysis software for immune sequencing data. Across the study: Disease courses included relapsing-remitting, secondary progressive and progressive-relapsing multiple sclerosis. Notes on the study in general: When patients were compared with controls, about five TRBV segments were more frequent, TRBV5-6, TRBV5-1 and TRBV20-1 among them. Significantly lower normalized Chao1 diversity was seen in multiple sclerosis patients than in controls.

Unique-molecular-identifier-tagged TCR beta cDNA libraries were used. When roughly 1 to 10 million T cells were used, they gave about 490,000 cDNA molecules. MiXCR was run by TCRdb on the PCR reads, yielding one entry per CDR3 protein. The sample includes over 700,000 distinct CDR3 sequences, 30% seen only once; the top ten take approximately 0.55%. This clonotype appeared a few times. Its antigen is still unknown. This CDR3 is built from 10 residues. Germline V gene data show CDR1 as MNHNS and CDR2 as SASEGT. The sequence was obtained from a girl under 18 with multiple sclerosis. The chain employs TRBV6-1 and TRBJ2-7; D is unclear. The J call may be incorrect, as the DNA end agrees better with TRBJ2-5. Sequenced material: blood. The DNA of the CDR3 is TGTGCTTTCGGTTATGAGACCCAGTACTTC. This gives the protein CAFGYETQYF.